These 18 T cell receptor beta chains originate from one sample sequenced in a study of response to subunit inactivated influenza vaccine. TCRdb reanalysed the RT-PCR reads using MiXCR and keeps one entry per CDR3 protein. This table holds about 310,000 distinct CDR3 sequences, approximately 23% found once. Here the sequenced sample was PBMCs from blood, taken about 20 months after vaccination. These receptors were obtained from a man aged 45 to 75 who received an inactivated influenza vaccine.

The V gene is TRBV4-3, the J gene TRBJ1-4, with D uncertain. This CDR3 has 16 residues. Trimming took 1 base from V and 3 from J, leaving 12 bases between them. From germline, CDR1 is LGHNA and CDR2 YSLEER. CDR3 bases: TGCGCCAGCAGCCAAGCACGATACCAGTCTAATGAAAAACTGTTTTTT. Encoded protein: CASSQARYQSNEKLFF.

The V and J genes are TRBV7-9 and TRBJ2-5; D may correspond to TRBD1 or TRBD2 (5 bases each). The CDR3 consists of 14 residues. With 3 bases removed from V and 2 bases from J, the gap between germline ends came to 10 bases. Germline CDR1 SEHNR, CDR2 FQNEAQ (reference sequence). The CDR3 sequence: CASSFWGSQETQYF. Here the CDR3 DNA reads TGTGCCAGCAGCTTTTGGGGGTCACAAGAGACCCAGTACTTC.

This clonotype occurred many times. This chain joins TRBV20-1 and TRBJ2-1; D unclear. CDR1 DFQATT and CDR2 SNEGSKA come from the germline V gene (reference sequence). The CDR3 length is 13 residues. V was clipped by 3 bases and J by 2 bases, with 8 bases between them. CDR3: CSARSVPYNEQFF. For the CDR3, the DNA is TGCAGTGCTAGGTCTGTTCCCTACAATGAGCAGTTCTTC.

Ten or more counts support this clonotype. The chain couples TRBV6-2 or TRBV6-3 to TRBJ1-5; D is ambiguous. Trimming left V 7 bases short and J 0 bases short, with 7 bases between. The CDR3 has 13 amino acids. Germline CDR1 is MNHEY and CDR2 is SVGEGT. The CDR3 bases are TGTGCCAGCACGGATTATAGCAATCAGCCCCAGCATTTT. Translated: CASTDYSNQPQHF.

This clonotype was seen more than once but under ten times. This chain links TRBV5-1 with TRBJ2-1, with 8 bases that match TRBD1. V gave up 4 bases and J gave up 2 bases; unmatched junction bases: 2. CDR1 and CDR2 from the germline V gene are SGHRS and YFSETQ. This CDR3 has 14 residues. CDR3 DNA sequence: TGCGCCAGCAGCCTCAGGGGGCCCTACAATGAGCAGTTCTTC. It specifies CASSLRGPYNEQFF.

This clonotype was counted many times. CDR3 residues: CASSQGMDTEAFF. The CDR3 nucleotides read TGTGCCAGCAGCCAGGGAATGGACACTGAAGCTTTCTTT. The chain couples TRBV3-1 to TRBJ1-1, with unresolved D. There are 13 residues in the CDR3. The V gene lost 3 bases and the J gene lost 3 bases, with 8 bases spanning the gap. Germline V lookup: CDR1 LGHDT, CDR2 YNNKEL (reference sequence).

This clonotype was detected many times. The genes are TRBV20-1 and TRBJ1-2; the D is unclear. The V gene's germline CDR1 is DFQATT and CDR2 SNEGSKA (reference sequence). The CDR3 runs 13 residues. The V end was cut by 1 base, the J end by 7 bases, with 13 bases between. This CDR3 is CSARVIWGSGYTF. In DNA, the CDR3 is TGCAGTGCTAGAGTGATATGGGGTTCTGGCTACACCTTC.

The chain is built from TRBV27 and TRBJ1-6; tentative D call: TRBD1 (5 bases). The CDR3 has 14 amino acids. The germline V gene encodes CDR1 MNHEY and CDR2 SMNVEV (reference sequence). Deletions cut 8 bases from V and 8 bases from J, with 16 bases between. In nucleotides, the CDR3 is TGTGCCAGCCGTCCCGGGGGGTATCATTCACCCCTCCACTTT. Its translation is CASRPGGYHSPLHF.

This chain links TRBV20-1 with TRBJ2-2, with unresolved D. The germline V and J ends were trimmed by 2 bases and 3 bases, with 7 bases remaining between them. The CDR3 has 13 residues. Germline V gives CDR1 DFQATT, CDR2 SNEGSKA (reference sequence). CDR3 in DNA: TGCAGTGCTAGAAACCAATACACCGGGGAGCTGTTTTTT. Translating gives CSARNQYTGELFF.

V usage is TRBV12-3 or TRBV12-4 and J usage is TRBJ1-2, with D possibly TRBD1 on 6 matching bases. Trimming stripped 6 bases from V and 4 bases from J, with 18 bases between. The CDR3 extends over 15 amino acids. The CDR3 DNA reads TGTGCCAGCAGGCCCGGTTCCGAACAGGGCTATGGCTACACCTTC. Translated: CASRPGSEQGYGYTF.

A few counts support this clonotype. V and J are TRBV12-3 or TRBV12-4 and TRBJ1-1; TRBD1 matches at 7 bases. The CDR3 is 12 residues long. The junction had 7 bases not matched to a gene; V was cut back by 6 bases and J by 9 bases. The CDR3: CASRSPGQKAFF. CDR3 in DNA: TGTGCCAGCAGGTCCCCGGGACAGAAAGCTTTCTTT.

As DNA, the CDR3 is TGCAGTGCTAGATCCCCCCCCGGGGAGCTGTTTTTT. It is translated as CSARSPPGELFF. The chain is built from TRBV20-1 and TRBJ2-2, with no clear D. Trimming stripped 2 bases from V and 6 bases from J, with 7 bases between. CDR3 length: 12 residues. Germline assignment: CDR1 DFQATT and CDR2 SNEGSKA (reference sequence).

This CDR3 reads CASSKDLTDTQYF. The CDR3 nucleotides read TGTGCCAGCTCAAAAGACTTGACAGATACGCAGTATTTT. The chain uses TRBV18 and TRBJ2-3; D is undetermined. Germline V gene data show CDR1 as KGHSH and CDR2 as LQKENI. The CDR3 runs 13 residues. Trimming removed 5 bases at V and 3 bases at J, with 9 bases between.

J is TRBJ2-1 and V is TRBV5-1; 7 bases are a match to TRBD1. From germline, CDR1 is SGHRS and CDR2 YFSETQ. The ends lost 3 bases at V and 6 bases at J; junction bases unmatched: 9. This CDR3 is 15 amino acids long. CDR3 sequence reads: CASSSRTGSPNEQFF. The CDR3 DNA reads TGCGCCAGCAGCTCACGGACAGGATCTCCCAATGAGCAGTTCTTC.

The chain joins TRBV7-9 to TRBJ1-2, with D perhaps matching TRBD1 (5 bases). Looked up from germline, CDR1 is SEHNR and CDR2 is FQNEAQ (reference sequence). This CDR3 is 15 amino acids long. V was cut by 4 bases and J by 0 bases, with 12 bases left in between. CDR3 loop: CASSSTEKANYGYTF. In nucleotides, the CDR3 is TGTGCCAGCAGCTCGACAGAAAAGGCTAACTATGGCTACACCTTC.

There are many counts of this clonotype. The rearrangement links TRBV20-1 to TRBJ1-4; possible D gene TRBD1, 6 bases. This CDR3 has 18 residues. Germline CDR1 and CDR2: DFQATT and SNEGSKA (reference sequence). V was cut by 2 bases and J by 5 bases, with 24 bases left in between. DNA of the CDR3: TGCAGTGCTAGACCTGCCCTCGGACAGACCCAAATGAATGAAAAACTGTTTTTT. It encodes CSARPALGQTQMNEKLFF.

This rearrangement joins TRBV3-1 to TRBJ1-5; no definite D call. The CDR3 covers 14 residues. Germline loops: CDR1 LGHDT, CDR2 YNNKEL (reference sequence). V gave up 4 bases and J gave up 1 base, with 8 bases separating them. The CDR3 loop reads CASSPRWSNQPQHF. The CDR3 DNA is TGTGCCAGCAGCCCTCGCTGGAGCAATCAGCCCCAGCATTTT.

The chain has TRBV12-3 or TRBV12-4 and TRBJ2-1, with D possibly TRBD1 on 6 matching bases. Trimming removed 6 bases at V and 8 bases at J, with 20 bases between. This CDR3 has 15 residues. The CDR3 loop is CASSRRQEPTHEQFF. CDR3 nucleotides: TGTGCCAGCAGCCGCCGACAGGAGCCTACACATGAGCAGTTCTTC.